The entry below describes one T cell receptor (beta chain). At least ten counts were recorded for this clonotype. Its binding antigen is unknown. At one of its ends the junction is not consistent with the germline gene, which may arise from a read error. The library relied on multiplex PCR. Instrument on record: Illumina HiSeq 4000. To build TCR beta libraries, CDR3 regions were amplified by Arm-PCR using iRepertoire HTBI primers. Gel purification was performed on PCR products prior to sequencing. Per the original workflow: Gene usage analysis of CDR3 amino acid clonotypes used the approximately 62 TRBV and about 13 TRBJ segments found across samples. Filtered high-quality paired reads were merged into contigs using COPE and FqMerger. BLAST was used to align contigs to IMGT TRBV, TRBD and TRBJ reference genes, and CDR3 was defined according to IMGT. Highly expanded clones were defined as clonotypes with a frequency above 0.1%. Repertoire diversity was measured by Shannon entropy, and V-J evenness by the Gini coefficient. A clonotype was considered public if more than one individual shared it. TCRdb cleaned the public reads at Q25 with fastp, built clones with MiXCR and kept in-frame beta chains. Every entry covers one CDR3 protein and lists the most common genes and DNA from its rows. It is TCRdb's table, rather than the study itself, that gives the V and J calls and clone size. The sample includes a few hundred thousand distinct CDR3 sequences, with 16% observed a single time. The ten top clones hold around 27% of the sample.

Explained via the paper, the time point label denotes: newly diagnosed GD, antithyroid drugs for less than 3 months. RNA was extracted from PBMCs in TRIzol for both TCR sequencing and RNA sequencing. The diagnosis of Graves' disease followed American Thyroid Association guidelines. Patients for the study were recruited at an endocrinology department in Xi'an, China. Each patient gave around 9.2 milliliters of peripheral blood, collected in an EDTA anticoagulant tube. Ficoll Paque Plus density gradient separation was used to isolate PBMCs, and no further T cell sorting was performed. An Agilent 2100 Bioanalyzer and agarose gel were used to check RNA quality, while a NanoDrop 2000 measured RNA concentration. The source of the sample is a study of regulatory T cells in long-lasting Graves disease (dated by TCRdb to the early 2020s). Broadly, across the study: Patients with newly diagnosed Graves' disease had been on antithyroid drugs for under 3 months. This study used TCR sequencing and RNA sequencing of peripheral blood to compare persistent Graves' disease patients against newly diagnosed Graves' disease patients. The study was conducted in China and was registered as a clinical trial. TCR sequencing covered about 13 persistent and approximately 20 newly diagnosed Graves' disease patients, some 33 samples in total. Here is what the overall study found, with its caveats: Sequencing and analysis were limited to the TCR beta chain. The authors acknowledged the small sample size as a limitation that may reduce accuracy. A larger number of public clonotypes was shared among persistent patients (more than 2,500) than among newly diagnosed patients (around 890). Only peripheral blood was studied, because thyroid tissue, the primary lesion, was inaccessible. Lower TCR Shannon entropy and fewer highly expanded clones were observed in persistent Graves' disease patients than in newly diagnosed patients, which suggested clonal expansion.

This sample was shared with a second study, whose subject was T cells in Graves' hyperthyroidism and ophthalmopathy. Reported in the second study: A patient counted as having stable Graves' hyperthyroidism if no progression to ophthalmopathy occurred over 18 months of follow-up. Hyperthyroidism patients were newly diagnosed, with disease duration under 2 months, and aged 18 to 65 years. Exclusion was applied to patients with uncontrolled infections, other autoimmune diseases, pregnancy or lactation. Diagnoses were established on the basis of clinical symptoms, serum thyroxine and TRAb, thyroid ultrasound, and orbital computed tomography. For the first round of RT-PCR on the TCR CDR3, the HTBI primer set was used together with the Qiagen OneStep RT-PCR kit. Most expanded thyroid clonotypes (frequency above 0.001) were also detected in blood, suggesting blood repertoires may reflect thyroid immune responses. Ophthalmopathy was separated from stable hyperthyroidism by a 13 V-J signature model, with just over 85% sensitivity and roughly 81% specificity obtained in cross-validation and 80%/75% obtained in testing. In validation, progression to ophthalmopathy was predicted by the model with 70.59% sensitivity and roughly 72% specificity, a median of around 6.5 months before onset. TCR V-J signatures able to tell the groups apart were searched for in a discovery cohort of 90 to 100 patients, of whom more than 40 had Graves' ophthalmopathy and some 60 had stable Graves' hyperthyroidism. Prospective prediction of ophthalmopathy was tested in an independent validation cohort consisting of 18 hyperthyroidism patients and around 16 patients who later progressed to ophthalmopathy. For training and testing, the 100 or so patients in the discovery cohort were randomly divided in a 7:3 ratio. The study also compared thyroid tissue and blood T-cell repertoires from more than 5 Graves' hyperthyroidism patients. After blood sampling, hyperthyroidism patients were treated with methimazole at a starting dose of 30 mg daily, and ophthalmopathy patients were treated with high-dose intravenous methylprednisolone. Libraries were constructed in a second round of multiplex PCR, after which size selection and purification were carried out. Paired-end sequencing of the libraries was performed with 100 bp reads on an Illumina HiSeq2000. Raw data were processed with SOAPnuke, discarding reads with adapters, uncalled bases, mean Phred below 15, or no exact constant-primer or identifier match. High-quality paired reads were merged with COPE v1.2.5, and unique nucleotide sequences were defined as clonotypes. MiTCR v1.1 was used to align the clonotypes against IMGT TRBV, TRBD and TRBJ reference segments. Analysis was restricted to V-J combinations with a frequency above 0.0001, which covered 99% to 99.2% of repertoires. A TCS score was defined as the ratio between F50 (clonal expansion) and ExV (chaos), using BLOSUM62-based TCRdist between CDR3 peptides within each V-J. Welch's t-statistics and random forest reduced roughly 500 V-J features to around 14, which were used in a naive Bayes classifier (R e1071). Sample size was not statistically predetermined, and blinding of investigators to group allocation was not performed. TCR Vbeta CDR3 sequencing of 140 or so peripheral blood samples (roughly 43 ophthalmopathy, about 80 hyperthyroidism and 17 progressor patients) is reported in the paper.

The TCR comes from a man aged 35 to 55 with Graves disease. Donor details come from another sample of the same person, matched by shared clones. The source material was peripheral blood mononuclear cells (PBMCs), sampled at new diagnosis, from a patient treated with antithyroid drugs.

The CDR3 is CASSTRTDTEAFF. The DNA sequence is TGTGCCAGCAGCACCCGGACAGACACTGAAGCTTTCTTT. The chain couples TRBV5-1 to TRBJ1-1; 6 matching bases give a weak D call of TRBD1. The germline V gene gives CDR1 as SGHRS and CDR2 as YFSETQ. From the cysteine through the phenylalanine, the CDR3 covers 13 amino acids. Just CDR3 DNA is preserved here, 39 bases in frame from base 1.